This T cell receptor beta chain originates from a study of shared clonotypes between healthy human individuals. Notes on the study in general: Non-shared clonotypes showed lower generation probabilities than clonotypes common to all four donors. It was only blood that was sampled, and tissue repertoires likely differ.

Assay execution proceeded at the deep level. The table came from immunoSEQ multiplex PCR; TCRdb's copy has only in-frame clones and leaves some out. The sample has about 1.1 million clones; 77% are singletons. Partitioning of CD4+ cells yielded a CD45RA+ naive subset and a CD45RA-negative memory subset. This CDR3 contains 15 residues. The V gene's germline CDR1 is LNHDA and CDR2 SQIVND (reference sequence). V lost 5 bases and J lost 9, with 20 bases in between. This clone was picked up one time. What it recognizes is unknown. The sequence derives from a man younger than 35 in good health. Some clones in this sample may be carry-over from other donors' samples. The sequenced sample consisted of memory CD4+ T cells from PBMCs. Subset defined: CD45RA-negative fraction. V gene TRBV19 combines with J gene TRBJ2-1; TRBD2 might be the D (6 bases). For the CDR3, the DNA is TGTGCCAGTAGTCCCCAGGGACTTTCACATGGTGAGCAGTTCTTC. It translates to CASSPQGLSHGEQFF.